The TCR beta chain under discussion was sequenced for a study of blood T cell repertoires in COVID-19. The wider study: The samples span acute and convalescent COVID-19 from the United States, Italy and Spain.

Profiling relied on immunoSEQ multiplex PCR, and the TCRdb table lists in-frame clones only, not all of them. Of 280,000 or so clones listed, roughly 86% are singletons. Trimming cost V 4 bases and J 1 base, with 11 bases left between them. The CDR3 spans 14 residues. From germline, CDR1 is SGHRS and CDR2 YFSETQ. Ages ranged from 18 to 89 years, with residence in 24 US areas. Cohorts were assigned according to the clinical history that participants reported. A COVID-19 case had been met by exposed participants during the 2 weeks before study entry. The table lists this clone with a few counts. Other DNA sequences in this sample translate to the same CDR3.

Sequenced sample: PBMCs or T cells enriched from blood (not recorded which). The J gene is TRBJ2-5, the V gene TRBV5-1, with D maybe TRBD2 (5 bases). This TCR was sampled from a woman between 50 and 59 years old who had been exposed to COVID-19. The CDR3 region has the DNA TGCGCCAGCAGCCTTCCCGGGATCCAAGAGACCCAGTACTTC. This codes for CASSLPGIQETQYF.